The 7 T cell receptor beta chains in this list originate from one sample, sequenced in a study of cytomegalovirus exposure and HLA in healthy donors. Primers included in the PCR were 60 Vbeta and 13 Jbeta primers. Only in-frame clones appear in the TCRdb table, and some are missing; sequencing was by immunoSEQ multiplex PCR. Of over 150,000 clones detected, more than 75% appear once; the ten largest clones hold roughly 7.1%. Sequences were obtained from PBMCs. Receptors originate from a man aged 30 to 45 in good health and CMV-seropositive.

This clone was counted only a few times. The genes are TRBV18 and TRBJ2-7; 7 bases are shared with TRBD1. The V gene's germline CDR1 is KGHSH and CDR2 LQKENI. The CDR3 spans 14 residues. Losses at the gene ends were 0 bases for V and 3 bases for J; bases not matched to a gene: 2. The CDR3 bases are TGTGCCAGCTCACCACCGGCAGGGGGCTACGAGCAGTACTTC. Protein sequence: CASSPPAGGYEQYF.

Of note for this clone: Different DNA sequences within this sample yield the same CDR3. The V call is TRBV28, the J call TRBJ1-3, with a tentative D call TRBD1 (5 bases). V shed 2 bases and J shed 4 bases, with 9 bases lying between them. Germline V gives CDR1 MDHEN, CDR2 SYDVKM. CDR3 size: 14 residues. CDR3 nucleotides: TGTGCCAGCAGTTTAGCGGGGCGCGGAAACACCATATATTTT. As protein: CASSLAGRGNTIYF.

The DNA for the CDR3 is TGTGCCAGCAGCCAAGATGGACTACGAGCGGGAGTGGGGGAGACCCAGTACTTC. Translation gives CASSQDGLRAGVGETQYF. This chain uses TRBV14 with TRBJ2-5; 8 nucleotides align to TRBD2. CDR1 and CDR2 from the germline V gene are SGHDN and FVKESK. This CDR3 has 18 amino acids. The ends lost 0 bases at V and 5 bases at J; junction bases unmatched: 14.

V and J are TRBV29-1 and TRBJ2-7; TRBD1 matches 12 bases. Germline CDR1 SQVTM, CDR2 ANQGSEA. With V trimmed by 6 bases and J by 1 base, 7 bases remained unmatched. The CDR3 totals 15 residues. The CDR3 here is CSVQGGQGASYEQYF. The CDR3 nucleotides read TGCAGCGTCCAAGGGGGACAGGGGGCTTCCTACGAGCAGTACTTC.

The CDR3 sequence is CAWSVPALETQYF. The CDR3 DNA is TGTGCCTGGAGTGTACCCGCTTTGGAGACGCAGTACTTC. The rearrangement uses TRBV30 and TRBJ2-7; D gene ambiguous. CDR1 GTSNPN and CDR2 SVGIG come from the germline V gene (reference sequence). The CDR3 is 13 amino acids. Trimming left V 0 bases short and J 9 bases short, with 15 bases between.

J is TRBJ2-7 and V is TRBV2; D might be TRBD1 (7 bases). Germline V gene data show CDR1 as SNHLY and CDR2 as FYNNEI. The CDR3 loop spans 16 amino acids. Trimming pared 9 bases from V and 0 bases from J, leaving 21 bases between. CDR3 DNA sequence: TGTGCCAGAGCAGTCGGAGGGGACAGTTCCTCCTACGAGCAGTACTTC. It encodes CARAVGGDSSSYEQYF.

V gene TRBV27 combines with J gene TRBJ2-3, with D hard to call. The CDR3 extends over 11 amino acids. The germline V and J ends were trimmed by 3 bases and 8 bases, with 6 bases remaining between them. The germline V gene encodes CDR1 MNHEY and CDR2 SMNVEV (reference sequence). In DNA, the CDR3 is TGTGCCAGCAGTTTTGGGCTTACGCAGTATTTT. Translation gives CASSFGLTQYF.